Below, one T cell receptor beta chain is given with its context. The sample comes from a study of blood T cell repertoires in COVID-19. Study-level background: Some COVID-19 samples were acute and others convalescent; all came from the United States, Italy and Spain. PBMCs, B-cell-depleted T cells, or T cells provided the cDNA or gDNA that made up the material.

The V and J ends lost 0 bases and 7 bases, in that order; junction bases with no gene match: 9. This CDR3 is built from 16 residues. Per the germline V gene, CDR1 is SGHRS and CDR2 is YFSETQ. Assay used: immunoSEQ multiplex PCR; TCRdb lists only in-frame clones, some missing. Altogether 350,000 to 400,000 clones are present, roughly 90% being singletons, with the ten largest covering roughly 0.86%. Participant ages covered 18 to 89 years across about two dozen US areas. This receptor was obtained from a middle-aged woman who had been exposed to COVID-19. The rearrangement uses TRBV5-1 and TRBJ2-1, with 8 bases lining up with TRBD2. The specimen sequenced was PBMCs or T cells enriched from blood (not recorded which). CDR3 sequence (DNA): TGCGCCAGCAGCTTGGATTACAGCGGGGGTAGGAATGAGCAGTTCTTC. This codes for CASSLDYSGGRNEQFF.